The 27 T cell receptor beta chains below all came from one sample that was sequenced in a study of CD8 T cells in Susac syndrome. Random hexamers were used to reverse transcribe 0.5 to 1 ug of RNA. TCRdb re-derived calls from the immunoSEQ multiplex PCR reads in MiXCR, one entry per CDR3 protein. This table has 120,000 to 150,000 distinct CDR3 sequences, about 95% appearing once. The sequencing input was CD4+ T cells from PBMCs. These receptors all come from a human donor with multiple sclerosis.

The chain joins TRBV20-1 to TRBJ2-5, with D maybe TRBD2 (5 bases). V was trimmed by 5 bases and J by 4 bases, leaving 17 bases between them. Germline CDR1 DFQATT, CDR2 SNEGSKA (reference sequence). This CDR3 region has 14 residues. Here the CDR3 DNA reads TGCAGTGCTGTAAGGACGGGGATCGCAGAGACCCAGTACTTC. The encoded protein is CSAVRTGIAETQYF.

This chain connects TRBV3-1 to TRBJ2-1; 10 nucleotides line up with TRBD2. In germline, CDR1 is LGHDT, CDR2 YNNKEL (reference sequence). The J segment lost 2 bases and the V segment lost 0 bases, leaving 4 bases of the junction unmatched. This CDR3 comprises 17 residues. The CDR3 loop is CASSQDRLAGAYNEQFF. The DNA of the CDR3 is TGTGCCAGCAGCCAAGATCGCCTAGCGGGAGCCTACAATGAGCAGTTCTTC.

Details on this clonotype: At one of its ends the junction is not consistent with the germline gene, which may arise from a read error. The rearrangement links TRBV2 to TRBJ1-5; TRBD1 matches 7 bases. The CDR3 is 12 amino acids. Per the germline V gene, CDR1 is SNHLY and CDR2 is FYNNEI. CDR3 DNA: TGTGCCAGCGGTGACAGGGCTCAGCCCCAGCATTTT. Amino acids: CASGDRAQPQHF. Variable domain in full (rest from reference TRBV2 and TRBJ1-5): EPEVTQTPSHQVTQMGQEVILRCVPISNHLYFYWYRQILGQKVEFLVSFYNNEISEKSEIFDDQFSVERPDGSNFTLKIRSTKLEDSAMYFCASGDRAQPQHFGDGTRLSIL.

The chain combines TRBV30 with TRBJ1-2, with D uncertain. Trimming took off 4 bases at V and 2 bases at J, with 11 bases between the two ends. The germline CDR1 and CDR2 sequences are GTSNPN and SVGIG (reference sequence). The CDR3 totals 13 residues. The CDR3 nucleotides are TGTGCCTGGACGACTATGAGGAACTATGGCTACACCTTC. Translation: CAWTTMRNYGYTF.

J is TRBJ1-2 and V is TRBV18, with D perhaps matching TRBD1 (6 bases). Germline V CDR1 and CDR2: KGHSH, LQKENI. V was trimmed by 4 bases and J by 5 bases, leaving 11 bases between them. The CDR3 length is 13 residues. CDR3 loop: CASSQDTGYGYTF. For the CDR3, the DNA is TGTGCCAGCTCACAAGATACAGGGTATGGCTACACCTTC.

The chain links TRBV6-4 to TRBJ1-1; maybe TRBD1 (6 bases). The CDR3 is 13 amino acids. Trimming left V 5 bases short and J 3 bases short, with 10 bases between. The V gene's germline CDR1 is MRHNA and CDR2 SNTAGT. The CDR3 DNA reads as TGTGCCAGCAGTCAGGGGTTGGACACTGAAGCTTTCTTT. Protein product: CASSQGLDTEAFF.

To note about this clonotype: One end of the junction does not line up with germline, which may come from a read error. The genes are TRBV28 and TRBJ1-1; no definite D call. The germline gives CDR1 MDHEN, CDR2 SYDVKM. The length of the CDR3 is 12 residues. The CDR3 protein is CASSLLAKGPHF. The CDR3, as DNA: TGTGCCAGCAGTTTATTGGCGAAGGGTCCCCACTTT.

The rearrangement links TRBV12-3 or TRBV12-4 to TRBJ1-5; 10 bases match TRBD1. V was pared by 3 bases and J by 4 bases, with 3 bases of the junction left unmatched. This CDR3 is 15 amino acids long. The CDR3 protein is CASSFGQGVNQPQHF. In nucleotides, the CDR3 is TGTGCCAGCAGTTTCGGACAGGGGGTGAATCAGCCCCAGCATTTT.

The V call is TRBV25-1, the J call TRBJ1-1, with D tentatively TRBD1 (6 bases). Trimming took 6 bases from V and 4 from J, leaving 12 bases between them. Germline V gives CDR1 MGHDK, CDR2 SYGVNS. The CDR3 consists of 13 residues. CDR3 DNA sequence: TGTGCCAGCAGCCCACAACAGGGCACTGAAGCTTTCTTT. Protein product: CASSPQQGTEAFF.

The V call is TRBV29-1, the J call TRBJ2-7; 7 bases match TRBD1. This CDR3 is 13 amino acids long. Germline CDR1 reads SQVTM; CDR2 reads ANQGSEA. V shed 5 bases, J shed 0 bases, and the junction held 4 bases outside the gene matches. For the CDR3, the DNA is TGCAGCGTTCGGGGACAGAGCTCCTACGAGCAGTACTTC. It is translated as CSVRGQSSYEQYF.

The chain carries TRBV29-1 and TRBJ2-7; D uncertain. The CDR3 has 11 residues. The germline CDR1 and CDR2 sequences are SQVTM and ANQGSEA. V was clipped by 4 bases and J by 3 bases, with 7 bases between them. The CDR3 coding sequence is TGCAGCGTTGGCAGAAACTACGAGCAGTACTTC. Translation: CSVGRNYEQYF.

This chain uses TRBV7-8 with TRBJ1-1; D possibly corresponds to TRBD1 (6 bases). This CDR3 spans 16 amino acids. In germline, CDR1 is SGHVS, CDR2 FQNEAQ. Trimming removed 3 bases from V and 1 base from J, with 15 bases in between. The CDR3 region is CASSFSQGVRNTEAFF. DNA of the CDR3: TGTGCCAGCAGCTTCTCACAGGGAGTACGGAACACTGAAGCTTTCTTT.

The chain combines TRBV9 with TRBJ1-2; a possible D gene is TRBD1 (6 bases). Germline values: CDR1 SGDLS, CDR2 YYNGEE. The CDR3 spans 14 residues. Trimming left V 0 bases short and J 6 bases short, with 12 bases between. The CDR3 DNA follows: TGTGCCAGCAGCGTAGGTACAGGGCAACATGGCTACACCTTC. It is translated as CASSVGTGQHGYTF. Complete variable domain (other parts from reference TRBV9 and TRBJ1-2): DSGVTQTPKHLITATGQRVTLRCSPRSGDLSVYWYQQSLDQGLQFLIQYYNGEERAKGNILERFSAQQFPDLHSELNLSSLELGDSALYFCASSVGTGQHGYTFGSGTRLTVV.

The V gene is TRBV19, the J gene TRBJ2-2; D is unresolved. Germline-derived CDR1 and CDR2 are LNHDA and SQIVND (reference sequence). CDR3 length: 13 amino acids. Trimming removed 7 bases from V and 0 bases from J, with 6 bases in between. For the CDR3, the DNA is TGTGCCAGTATACGCCCGAACACCGGGGAGCTGTTTTTT. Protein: CASIRPNTGELFF.

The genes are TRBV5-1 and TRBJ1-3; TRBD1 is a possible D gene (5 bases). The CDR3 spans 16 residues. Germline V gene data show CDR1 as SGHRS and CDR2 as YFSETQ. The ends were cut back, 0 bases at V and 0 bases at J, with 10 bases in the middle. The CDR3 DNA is TGCGCCAGCAGCTTGGGACAGCAGGGCTCTGGAAACACCATATATTTT. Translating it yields CASSLGQQGSGNTIYF.

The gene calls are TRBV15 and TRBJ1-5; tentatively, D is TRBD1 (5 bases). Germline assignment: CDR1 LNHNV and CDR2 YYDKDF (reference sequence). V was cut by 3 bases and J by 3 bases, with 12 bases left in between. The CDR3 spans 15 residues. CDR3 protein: CATSSRDLANQPQHF. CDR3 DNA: TGTGCCACCAGCAGCAGGGACCTTGCCAATCAGCCCCAGCATTTT.

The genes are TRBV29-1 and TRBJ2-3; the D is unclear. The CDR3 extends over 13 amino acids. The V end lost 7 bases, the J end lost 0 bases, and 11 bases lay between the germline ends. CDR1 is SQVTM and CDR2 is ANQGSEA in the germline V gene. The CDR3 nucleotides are TGCAGCGCCCGCCGCACTAGCACAGATACGCAGTATTTT. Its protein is CSARRTSTDTQYF.

In DNA form, the CDR3 reads TGTGCCAGCAGCCATACGGAGCCAGATACGCAGTATTTT. It encodes CASSHTEPDTQYF. The V gene is TRBV3-1, the J gene TRBJ2-3; D is undetermined. Trimming left V 3 bases short and J 4 bases short, with 8 bases between. In germline, CDR1 is LGHDT, CDR2 YNNKEL (reference sequence). The CDR3 is 13 amino acids.

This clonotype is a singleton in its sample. As DNA, the CDR3 is TGTGCCAGCAGCGTCGGACAGGGGCGTTACGAGCAGTACTTC. Protein product: CASSVGQGRYEQYF. The chain employs TRBV5-4 and TRBJ2-7; 9 nucleotides match TRBD1. The CDR3 is made up of 14 amino acids. The V segment lost 4 bases and the J segment 4 bases; nucleotides outside the gene matches: 6. Germline V gene sequence: CDR1 SGHNT, CDR2 YYREEE (reference sequence).

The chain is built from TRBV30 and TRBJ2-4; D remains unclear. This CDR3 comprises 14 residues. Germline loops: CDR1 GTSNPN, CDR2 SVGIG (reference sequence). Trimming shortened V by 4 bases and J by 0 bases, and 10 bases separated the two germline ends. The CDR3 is CAWNPRVAKNIQYF. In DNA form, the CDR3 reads TGTGCCTGGAACCCCCGGGTAGCCAAAAACATTCAGTACTTC.

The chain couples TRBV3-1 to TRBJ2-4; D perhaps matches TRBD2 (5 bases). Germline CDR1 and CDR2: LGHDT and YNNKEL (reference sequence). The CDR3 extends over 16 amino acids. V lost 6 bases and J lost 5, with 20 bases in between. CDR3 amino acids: CASRRGRNREENIQYF. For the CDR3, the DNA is TGTGCCAGCAGGCGAGGGAGAAACCGTGAAGAAAACATTCAGTACTTC. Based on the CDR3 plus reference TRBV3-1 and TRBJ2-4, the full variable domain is DTAVSQTPKYLVTQMGNDKSIKCEQNLGHDTMYWYKQDSKKFLKIMFSYNNKELIINETVPNRFSPKSPDKAHLNLHINSLELGDSAVYFCASRRGRNREENIQYFGAGTRLSVL.

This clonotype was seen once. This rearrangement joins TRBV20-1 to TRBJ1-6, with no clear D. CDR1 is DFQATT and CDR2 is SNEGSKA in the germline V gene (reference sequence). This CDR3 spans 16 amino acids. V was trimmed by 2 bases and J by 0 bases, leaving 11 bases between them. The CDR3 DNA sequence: TGCAGTGCTAGATTGCAGAGCAGCTCCTATAATTCACCCCTCCACTTT. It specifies CSARLQSSSYNSPLHF.

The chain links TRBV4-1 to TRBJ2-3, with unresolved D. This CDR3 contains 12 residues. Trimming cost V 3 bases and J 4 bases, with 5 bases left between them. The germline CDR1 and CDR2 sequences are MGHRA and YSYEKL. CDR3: CASSHIADTQYF. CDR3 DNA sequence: TGCGCCAGCAGCCATATTGCAGATACGCAGTATTTT.

The CDR3 spells CASSREGQGGYTF. CDR3 nucleotide sequence: TGCGCCAGCAGCCGAGAGGGCCAGGGCGGCTACACCTTC. This sequence joins TRBV5-1 and TRBJ1-2; possible D gene TRBD1, 5 bases. V lost 4 bases to trimming and J lost 8 bases, with 15 bases between them. The CDR3 has 13 residues. Germline assignment: CDR1 SGHRS and CDR2 YFSETQ.

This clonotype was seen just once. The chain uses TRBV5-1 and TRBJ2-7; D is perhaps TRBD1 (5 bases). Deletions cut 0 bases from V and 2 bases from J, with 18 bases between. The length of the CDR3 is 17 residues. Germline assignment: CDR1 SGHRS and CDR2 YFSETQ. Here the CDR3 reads CASSLVPPGQLAYEQYF. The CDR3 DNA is TGCGCCAGCAGCTTGGTGCCGCCAGGACAATTGGCCTACGAGCAGTACTTC.

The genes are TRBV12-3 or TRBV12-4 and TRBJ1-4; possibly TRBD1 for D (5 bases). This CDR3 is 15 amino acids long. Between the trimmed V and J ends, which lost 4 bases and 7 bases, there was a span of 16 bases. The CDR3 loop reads CASSSPGLKGEKLFF. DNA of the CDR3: TGTGCCAGCAGTTCCCCAGGGTTAAAGGGTGAAAAACTGTTTTTT.

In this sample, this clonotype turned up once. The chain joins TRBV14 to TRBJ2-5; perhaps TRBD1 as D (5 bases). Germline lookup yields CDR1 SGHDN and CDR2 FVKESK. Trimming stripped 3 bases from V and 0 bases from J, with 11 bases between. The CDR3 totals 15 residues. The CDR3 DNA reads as TGTGCCAGCAGCCAGCTACAGGCGTACCAAGAGACCCAGTACTTC. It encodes CASSQLQAYQETQYF. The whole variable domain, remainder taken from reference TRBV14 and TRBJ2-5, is EAGVTQFPSHSVIEKGQTVTLRCDPISGHDNLYWYRRVMGKEIKFLLHFVKESKQDESGMPNNRFLAERTGGTYSTLKVQPAELEDSGVYFCASSQLQAYQETQYFGPGTRLLVL.